This TCR beta chain was sequenced during a study of lymphopenia after photon versus proton radiotherapy. Study-level findings and limits: Oligoclonal CD8+ Temra expansion after nadir drove photon patients' diversity drop. Post-nadir TCR diversity decline inversely tracked overall survival among those who died. Proton therapy kept repertoires fairly stable, unlike photons, which gained effector/memory cells.

On this clone itself: Its antigen is as yet unknown.

The method was immunoSEQ multiplex PCR; TCRdb's version includes in-frame clones alone and lacks a portion of them. The table has fewer than 30,000 clones, 90% seen once. The source is a woman aged 45-65 years with cholangiocarcinoma. Here the sequenced sample was peripheral blood, taken from a patient treated with photon-based radiotherapy.

CDR3 loop: CASSRPGRDNEKLFF. CDR3 nucleotides: TGCGCCAGCAGCCGCCCAGGACGGGATAATGAAAAACTGTTTTTT. The V and J genes are TRBV5-1 and TRBJ1-4; D call uncertain. Trimming cost V 4 bases and J 4 bases, with 14 bases left between them. CDR1 is SGHRS and CDR2 is YFSETQ in the germline V gene. The CDR3 length is 15 residues.